This T cell receptor (beta chain) was sequenced for a study of blood T cell repertoires in COVID-19. The V and J ends lost 5 bases and 4 bases, in that order; junction bases with no gene match: 8. The germline V gene encodes CDR1 SGHAT and CDR2 FQDESV (reference sequence). The length of the CDR3 is 16 residues. Per the authors' pipeline: Amplifying reference gene primers gave estimates of nucleated cell counts. Repertoires were generated with immunoSEQ multiplex PCR, while TCRdb's copy carries only in-frame clones and drops some. V, J and clone size were drawn from that table, and D and trimming were deduced from the DNA. The repertoire holds roughly 670,000 clones, 75% to 90% seen once, with roughly 0.26% in the top ten.

The chain recombines TRBV11-1 with TRBJ2-1, with 10 bases aligning to TRBD2. Sequencing was carried out using peripheral blood. This sequence was found in a woman aged 18-29 years with acute or convalescent COVID-19. CDR3 region: CASSPLGTSVYNEQFF. DNA of the CDR3: TGTGCCAGCAGCCCCCTAGGGACTAGCGTATACAATGAGCAGTTCTTC.